What follows are 21 T cell receptor beta chains derived from one specimen sequenced in a study of blood T cell repertoires in COVID-19. Assay used: immunoSEQ multiplex PCR; TCRdb lists only in-frame clones, some missing. The repertoire holds roughly 700,000 clones, with more than 80% as singletons. The source material was peripheral blood. Receptors were obtained from a woman younger than 30 with acute or convalescent COVID-19.

V gene TRBV28 combines with J gene TRBJ2-1; TRBD2 is a possible D gene (6 bases). Trimming stripped 4 bases from V and 0 bases from J, with 16 bases between. Germline lookup yields CDR1 MDHEN and CDR2 SYDVKM. The length of the CDR3 is 17 residues. DNA for the CDR3: TGTGCCAGCAGTTCCACTAGCTTTGCGATCTCCTACAATGAGCAGTTCTTC. Its translation: CASSSTSFAISYNEQFF.

The gene calls are TRBV7-2 and TRBJ2-7, with D perhaps TRBD2 (7 bases). CDR1 and CDR2 from the germline V gene are SGHTA and FQGNSA. This CDR3 contains 14 residues. The V and J ends lost 1 base and 3 bases respectively, with 10 bases between them. The CDR3 bases are TGTGCCAGCAGCTTAGAGGGGGGGTACTACGAGCAGTACTTC. It codes for CASSLEGGYYEQYF.

The rearrangement links TRBV6-5 to TRBJ1-5, with D perhaps matching TRBD1 (5 bases). This CDR3 region has 15 residues. V was trimmed by 0 bases and J by 5 bases, leaving 11 bases between them. CDR1 MNHEY and CDR2 SVGAGI come from the germline V gene. CDR3 coding DNA: TGTGCCAGCAGTTACTCGAACAGGATTGATCAGCCCCAGCATTTT. Amino acid sequence: CASSYSNRIDQPQHF.

This clone appeared a single time. The CDR3 DNA reads TGTGCCAGCAGCTTAGTCCTATCAGGGCTGACTGAAGCTTTCTTT. It yields the protein CASSLVLSGLTEAFF. The chain has TRBV11-2 and TRBJ1-1, with a tentative D call TRBD1 (5 bases). Germline values: CDR1 SGHAT, CDR2 FQNNGV. V lost 1 base and J lost 5, with 14 bases in between. This CDR3 comprises 15 residues.

The chain combines TRBV19 with TRBJ1-4, with D unresolved. This CDR3 is built from 12 residues. V was trimmed by 8 bases and J by 7 bases, leaving 11 bases between them. Per germline, CDR1 LNHDA and CDR2 SQIVND (reference sequence). CDR3 bases: TGTGCCAGTCGGGGTGGTGGTGAAAAACTGTTTTTT. Translating it yields CASRGGGEKLFF.

The V gene is TRBV6-6, the J gene TRBJ2-1; perhaps TRBD1 as D (8 bases). V shed 4 bases and J shed 9 bases, with 16 bases lying between them. The CDR3 contains 14 residues. CDR1 and CDR2 from the germline V gene are MNHNY and SVGAGI (reference sequence). As DNA, the CDR3 is TGTGCCAGCAGTTCCCCCAACAGGGGGGGTGAGCAGTTCTTC. As protein: CASSSPNRGGEQFF.

V is TRBV5-1 and J is TRBJ1-2; a weak D match, TRBD1 (6 bases). V shed 0 bases and J shed 6 bases, with 15 bases lying between them. This CDR3 is 15 amino acids long. Germline lookup yields CDR1 SGHRS and CDR2 YFSETQ. CDR3 nucleotide sequence: TGCGCCAGCAGCTTGGAGGTAGGGGGAGTGGATGGCTACACCTTC. Translation: CASSLEVGGVDGYTF.

CDR3 nucleotides: TGTGCCAGCAGTTTCGACAGGGGGGCCTACGAGCAGTACTTC. It yields the protein CASSFDRGAYEQYF. V usage is TRBV27 and J usage is TRBJ2-7; TRBD1 matches 9 bases. The V and J ends lost 3 bases and 2 bases, in that order; junction bases with no gene match: 2. Germline assignment: CDR1 MNHEY and CDR2 SMNVEV (reference sequence). The CDR3 is 14 residues long.

V gene TRBV20-1 combines with J gene TRBJ1-1; D uncertain. The V end was cut by 4 bases, the J end by 8 bases, with 11 bases between. CDR1 DFQATT and CDR2 SNEGSKA come from the germline V gene (reference sequence). The CDR3 loop spans 11 amino acids. CDR3 sequence reads: CSATRPGEAFF. In DNA form, the CDR3 reads TGCAGTGCTACTCGTCCGGGGGAAGCTTTCTTT.

V gene TRBV2 combines with J gene TRBJ2-7; TRBD1 aligns across 9 bases. V lost 11 bases, J lost 2 bases, and 4 bases stayed unmatched. The germline V gene encodes CDR1 SNHLY and CDR2 FYNNEI. The CDR3 length is 12 residues. CDR3 sequence (DNA): TGTGCCGGACAGGGGACCACCTACGAGCAGTACTTC. Translation: CAGQGTTYEQYF.

This sequence joins TRBV19 and TRBJ1-3, with 7 positions matching TRBD1. With 3 bases clipped from V and 3 bases from J, the junction kept 5 bases outside the gene matches. CDR3 length: 15 amino acids. Looked up from germline, CDR1 is LNHDA and CDR2 is SQIVND (reference sequence). The CDR3 bases are TGTGCCAGTAGTATCCCGGCAGGGGGTGGAAACACCATATATTTT. Residues: CASSIPAGGGNTIYF.

The chain links TRBV5-1 to TRBJ1-2, with D uncertain. V was cut by 5 bases and J by 3 bases, with 8 bases left in between. CDR1 is SGHRS, CDR2 YFSETQ, per germline. The CDR3 runs 12 residues. The CDR3 sequence is CASRAGDYGYTF. The CDR3 bases are TGCGCCAGCAGGGCGGGCGACTATGGCTACACCTTC.

This clone was recorded only once. The gene calls are TRBV4-1 and TRBJ2-3, with 10 bases aligning to TRBD2. Germline V gene sequence: CDR1 MGHRA, CDR2 YSYEKL. Unmatched junction bases numbered 5, after V lost 3 bases and J lost 2 bases. This CDR3 contains 16 residues. The CDR3 loop is CASSQVLAGVTDTQYF. In DNA, the CDR3 is TGCGCCAGCAGCCAGGTCCTAGCGGGGGTCACAGATACGCAGTATTTT.

The chain has TRBV29-1 and TRBJ1-1, with D perhaps TRBD1 (5 bases). CDR3 length equals 12 residues. Germline-derived CDR1 and CDR2 are SQVTM and ANQGSEA. Trimming removed 5 bases from V and 6 bases from J, with 13 bases in between. CDR3 in amino acids: CSVHQGRSEAFF. CDR3 DNA sequence: TGCAGCGTTCACCAGGGTAGGTCTGAAGCTTTCTTT.

V usage is TRBV4-2 and J usage is TRBJ1-1, with D maybe TRBD1 (5 bases). In germline, CDR1 is LGHNA, CDR2 YNFKEQ. This CDR3 spans 13 amino acids. Deletions cut 4 bases from V and 7 bases from J, with 13 bases between. The CDR3 DNA reads TGTGCCAGCAGCCCCAGCGGGCAGGGTGAAGCTTTCTTT. Translation: CASSPSGQGEAFF.

The chain employs TRBV27 and TRBJ1-1; 10 bases fit TRBD1. The CDR3 has 15 amino acids. Germline V gene sequence: CDR1 MNHEY, CDR2 SMNVEV (reference sequence). V was clipped by 8 bases and J by 4 bases; unmatched bases: 10. The CDR3 DNA is TGTGCCAGCTCCCCCTGGGACAGGGGTTCCACTGAAGCTTTCTTT. As protein: CASSPWDRGSTEAFF.

The chain carries TRBV2 and TRBJ1-2, with TRBD1 as a possible D gene (6 bases). The germline V gene has CDR1 SNHLY and CDR2 FYNNEI. Trimming shortened V by 5 bases and J by 0 bases, and 19 bases separated the two germline ends. The CDR3 has 17 residues. The CDR3 nucleotides are TGTGCCAGCAGTTTGGGGACAAGGGTTCTCTCTAACTATGGCTACACCTTC. It specifies CASSLGTRVLSNYGYTF.

V usage is TRBV11-2 and J usage is TRBJ2-2, with 8 positions matching TRBD1. The CDR3 length is 15 residues. V lost 2 bases to trimming and J lost 3 bases; unmatched junction nucleotides: 2. Germline CDR1 reads SGHAT; CDR2 reads FQNNGV. The CDR3 is CASSLQGADTGELFF. In DNA, the CDR3 is TGTGCCAGCAGCTTACAGGGGGCTGACACCGGGGAGCTGTTTTTT.

Notes on this clone: The same CDR3 also results from other DNA sequences found in this sample. The chain joins TRBV7-8 to TRBJ2-7; 11 positions agree with TRBD2. J gave up 3 bases and V 5 bases, and 3 bases lay outside the gene matches. The germline V gene has CDR1 SGHVS and CDR2 FQNEAQ. The CDR3 is 14 residues long. The CDR3 nucleotides read TGTGCCAGCAGCCAGACTAGCGGGGTCTACGAGCAGTACTTC. Encoded protein: CASSQTSGVYEQYF.

The V call is TRBV3-1 (or the pseudogene TRBV3-2), the J call TRBJ1-1; D not resolved. CDR3 size: 12 residues. V was pared by 4 bases and J by 3 bases, with 6 bases between. CDR1 and CDR2 from the germline V gene are LGHDT and YNNKEL (reference sequence). CDR3 in amino acids: CASSPPDTEAFF. CDR3 DNA: TGTGCCAGCAGCCCTCCGGACACTGAAGCTTTCTTT.

This chain links TRBV6-6 with TRBJ1-1; D remains ambiguous. This CDR3 spans 17 amino acids. The germline gives CDR1 MNHNY, CDR2 SVGAGI (reference sequence). The V and J ends lost 5 bases and 0 bases respectively, with 19 bases between them. The CDR3 bases are TGTGCCAGCAGTCCGGGCGGGTCGGTAGGGATGAACACTGAAGCTTTCTTT. This translates into CASSPGGSVGMNTEAFF.